The 9 T cell receptor beta chains below come from one sample, sequenced in a study of prognosis after radiotherapy for stage I lung cancer. The TCR beta CDR3 region was amplified from genomic DNA, with two rounds of multiplex PCR being used for the amplification. The authors ran first-round PCR with primers specific to each TRBV and TRBJ gene. TCRdb processed the multiplex PCR reads anew with MiXCR; each CDR3 protein has one entry. In the table there are 59,000 or so distinct CDR3 sequences, around 27% of which are singletons. This specimen consisted of PBMCs, obtained before or after stereotactic body radiation therapy (not recorded which). These receptors all stem from a donor older than 45 with non-small cell lung cancer.

There are many counts of this clonotype. V and J are TRBV12-3 or TRBV12-4 and TRBJ1-1; tentative D call: TRBD1 (6 bases). The CDR3 has 14 amino acids. Trimming left V 2 bases short and J 6 bases short, with 13 bases between. CDR3 sequence reads: CASSLSRDISEAFF. The CDR3, as DNA: TGTGCCAGCAGTTTAAGTCGGGACATCTCTGAAGCTTTCTTT.

The table lists this clonotype with many counts. The chain has TRBV24-1 and TRBJ1-2; TRBD1 matches at 10 bases. This CDR3 contains 15 residues. The V and J ends lost 3 bases and 8 bases, in that order; junction bases with no gene match: 8. CDR1 KGHDR and CDR2 SFDVKD come from the germline V gene. CDR3 region: CATSDPAGTGDGYTF. DNA of the CDR3: TGTGCCACCAGTGATCCAGCCGGGACAGGGGACGGCTACACCTTC.

This clonotype occurred once. The missing conserved phenylalanine or tryptophan at the end of this CDR3 makes a read error likely. This chain connects TRBV6-1 to TRBJ2-7; 12 bases line up with TRBD2. The CDR3 extends over 15 amino acids. CDR1 MNHNS and CDR2 SASEGT come from the germline V gene. Trimming cost V 7 bases and J 3 bases; bases outside gene matches: 7. In nucleotides, the CDR3 is TGTGCCAGCACCCGGACTAGCGGGGCTATCTACGAGCAGTACCTC. It encodes CASTRTSGAIYEQYL.

This clonotype was seen at least ten times. The chain's CDR3 is CASSPGGRDLGDEQYF. The CDR3 coding sequence is TGTGCCAGCAGCCCAGGGGGAAGGGATCTTGGGGACGAGCAGTACTTC. The chain has TRBV6-1 and TRBJ2-7, with 7 bases lining up with TRBD1. Germline V gene sequence: CDR1 MNHNS, CDR2 SASEGT. This CDR3 comprises 16 residues. V lost 6 bases to trimming and J lost 5 bases; unmatched junction nucleotides: 16.

V is TRBV5-1 and J is TRBJ2-7; D gene unclear. V was cut by 3 bases and J by 0 bases, with 13 bases left in between. Germline-derived CDR1 and CDR2 are SGHRS and YFSETQ. The CDR3 is 15 residues long. The CDR3 DNA sequence: TGCGCCAGCAGCTCGGACCCGGCCGCCTCCTACGAGCAGTACTTC. This translates into CASSSDPAASYEQYF.

This clonotype was picked up many times. V gene TRBV4-1 combines with J gene TRBJ2-7; 7 bases are shared with TRBD2. Germline CDR1 is MGHRA and CDR2 is YSYEKL. J gave up 2 bases and V 1 base, and 5 bases lay outside the gene matches. This CDR3 is built from 15 residues. The CDR3 DNA follows: TGCGCCAGCAGCCAAGTTGTGGGAGGGCCCTACGAGCAGTACTTC. Its protein is CASSQVVGGPYEQYF.

This clonotype was observed many times. The V call is TRBV5-1, the J call TRBJ2-1; 7 bases are a match to TRBD2. CDR1 is SGHRS, CDR2 YFSETQ, per germline. The CDR3 is made up of 17 amino acids. The J segment lost 4 bases and the V segment lost 4 bases, leaving 14 bases of the junction unmatched. CDR3 in DNA: TGCGCCAGCAGCCGACGTCGGAGTGGCGGGAGTTACAATGAGCAGTTCTTC. Encoded protein: CASSRRRSGGSYNEQFF.

This clonotype has ten or more counts. The gene calls are TRBV20-1 and TRBJ2-1; the match to TRBD2 covers 9 bases. This CDR3 region has 17 residues. J was trimmed by 0 bases and V by 2 bases; bases with no gene match: 8. Germline CDR1 reads DFQATT; CDR2 reads SNEGSKA (reference sequence). The CDR3 spells CSARSGGGGASYNEQFF. CDR3 nucleotide sequence: TGCAGTGCTAGATCGGGGGGCGGGGGGGCCTCCTACAATGAGCAGTTCTTC.

This clonotype was found many times. The V gene is TRBV6-1, the J gene TRBJ2-2; D remains unclear. The CDR3 loop spans 13 amino acids. CDR1 is MNHNS and CDR2 is SASEGT in the germline V gene. V lost 8 bases and J lost 8, with 15 bases in between. The CDR3 sequence is CASSRTRTGELFF. In DNA form, the CDR3 reads TGTGCCAGCTCTCGGACCAGAACAGGGGAGCTGTTTTTT.